This entry is about one T cell receptor beta chain. This CDR3 is built from 15 residues. The germline V gene encodes CDR1 SGDLS and CDR2 YYNGEE. V was trimmed by 0 bases and J by 2 bases, leaving 9 bases between them. The source of the sample is a study of CD8+CD57+ T cells in acquired aplastic anemia. As for the study in general: The sorted CD4+ and CD8+ cells yielded an average around 3.2 ug of DNA.

The use of genomic DNA as template underpinned the TCR beta VDJ and CDR3 profiling. Using its own MiXCR run on the reads, TCRdb lists one record per CDR3 protein. The table has about 190,000 distinct CDR3 sequences, 64% seen once. The origin of this receptor is a human donor with severe aplastic anemia or a healthy control (not recorded which). Sequences were obtained from sorted CD4+, CD8+, or CD8+CD57+ T cells (not recorded which) from PBMCs. The rearrangement links TRBV9 to TRBJ1-3; D not resolved. The CDR3 DNA is TGTGCCAGCAGCGTAGGAGGCATCGCTGGAAACACCATATATTTT. Amino acid sequence: CASSVGGIAGNTIYF.